These 9 T cell receptor beta chains originate from one sample sequenced in a study of T cells expressing NK-cell markers. TCRdb reprocessed the 5' RACE reads, with one entry per CDR3 protein and no DNA. This table holds 150,000 or so distinct CDR3 sequences. The sample taken for sequencing was blood T cells: a sorted CD56 or NKG2C T cell subset, CD4+ or CD8+ T cells, or bulk PBMC T cells (not recorded which). The receptors were sampled from a woman aged 50 to 65 in good health.

The chain joins TRBV4-1 to TRBJ2-5; the TCRdb D gene call, TRBD1, has no DNA to confirm it. Germline lookup yields CDR1 MGHRA and CDR2 YSYEKL. This CDR3 is 16 amino acids long. Here the CDR3 reads CASSGSTWTGVETQYF.

The chain uses TRBV7-8 and TRBJ1-4; lacking DNA, the TRBD1 call made by TCRdb goes unchecked. There are 15 residues in the CDR3. Germline V lookup: CDR1 SGHVS, CDR2 FQNEAQ. CDR3: CASSSRDRGYEKLFF. The full variable domain, with the rest looked up from reference TRBV7-8 and TRBJ1-4, is GAGVSQSPRYKVAKRGQDVALRCDPISGHVSLFWYQQALGQGPEFLTYFQNEAQLDKSGLPSDRFFAERPEGSVSTLKIQRTQQEDSAVYLCASSSRDRGYEKLFFGSGTQLSVL.

The chain combines TRBV7-9 with TRBJ2-1; the D call of TRBD2 rests on TCRdb alone, since no DNA is present to check it. The CDR3 extends over 13 amino acids. Germline-derived CDR1 and CDR2 are SEHNR and FQNEAQ (reference sequence). The CDR3 sequence: CASSSALYNEQFF.

The chain combines TRBV6-5 with TRBJ2-2. The CDR3 covers 12 residues. Germline CDR1 and CDR2: MNHEY and SVGAGI. The CDR3 loop reads CASTLGSGELFF.

The V and J genes are TRBV9 and TRBJ2-7; TCRdb's D call, TRBD1, is unchecked because there is no DNA. Germline V lookup: CDR1 SGDLS, CDR2 YYNGEE. This CDR3 is 17 amino acids long. The CDR3 sequence is CASSFSKDRPNSYEQYF. The whole variable domain, filled in from reference TRBV9 and TRBJ2-7, reads DSGVTQTPKHLITATGQRVTLRCSPRSGDLSVYWYQQSLDQGLQFLIQYYNGEERAKGNILERFSAQQFPDLHSELNLSSLELGDSALYFCASSFSKDRPNSYEQYFGPGTRLTVT.

This chain's CDR3 is CASSPDTLGDEQYF. The chain combines TRBV27 with TRBJ2-7; as DNA is missing, the TRBD1 call by TCRdb cannot be tested. Germline V CDR1 and CDR2: MNHEY, SMNVEV (reference sequence). This CDR3 region has 14 residues.

The rearrangement uses TRBV27 and TRBJ1-5. Germline V lookup: CDR1 MNHEY, CDR2 SMNVEV (reference sequence). This CDR3 has 14 amino acids. The CDR3 is CASSLALAYQPQHF.

This chain connects TRBV4-1 to TRBJ1-2. This CDR3 contains 15 residues. The germline CDR1 and CDR2 sequences are MGHRA and YSYEKL. The CDR3: CASSQRVVGNYGYTF.

Here the CDR3 reads CSARDRKDSYNSPLHF. V gene TRBV20-1 combines with J gene TRBJ1-6. The CDR3 contains 16 residues. Germline V gene sequence: CDR1 DFQATT, CDR2 SNEGSKA (reference sequence).